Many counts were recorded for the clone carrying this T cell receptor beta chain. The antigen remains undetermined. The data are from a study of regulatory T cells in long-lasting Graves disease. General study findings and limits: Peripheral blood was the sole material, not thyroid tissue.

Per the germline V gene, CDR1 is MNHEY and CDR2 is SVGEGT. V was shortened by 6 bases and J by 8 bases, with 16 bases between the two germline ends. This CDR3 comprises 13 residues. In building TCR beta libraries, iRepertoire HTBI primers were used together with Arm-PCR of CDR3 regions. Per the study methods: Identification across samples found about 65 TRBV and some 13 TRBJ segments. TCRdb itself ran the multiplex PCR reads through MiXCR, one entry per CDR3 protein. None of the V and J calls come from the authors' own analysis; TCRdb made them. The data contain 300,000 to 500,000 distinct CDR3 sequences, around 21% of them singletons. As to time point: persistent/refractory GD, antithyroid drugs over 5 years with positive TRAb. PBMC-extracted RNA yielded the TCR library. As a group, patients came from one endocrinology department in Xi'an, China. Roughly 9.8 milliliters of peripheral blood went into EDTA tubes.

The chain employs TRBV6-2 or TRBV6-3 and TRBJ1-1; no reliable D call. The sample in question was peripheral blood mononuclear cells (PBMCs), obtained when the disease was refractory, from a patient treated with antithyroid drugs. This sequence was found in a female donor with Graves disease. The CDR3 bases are TGTGCCAGCAGACAGTCGGTGATGGCCGAAGCTTTCTTT. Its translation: CASRQSVMAEAFF.